These 21 T cell receptor beta chains came from one sample sequenced in a study of Graves' ophthalmopathy and Graves' hyperthyroidism. RNA transcripts were the template, and TCR beta CDR3 regions were amplified from them. HTBI-primed first-round RT-PCR preceded second-round multiplex PCR. TCRdb ran MiXCR on the multiplex PCR reads and lists one entry per CDR3 protein. There are 52,000 or so distinct CDR3 sequences in the sample; less than 65% occur only once, and 4.7% lies in the top ten. Sequenced input: peripheral blood. These receptors all stem from an adult woman with Graves' ophthalmopathy.

A word on this clonotype: One end of the junction varies from germline; a read error may be responsible. J is TRBJ2-1 and V is TRBV25-1, with a tentative D call TRBD2 (6 bases). Germline CDR1 is MGHDK and CDR2 is SYGVNS. CDR3 size: 11 residues. In DNA, the CDR3 is TGTGCCAGCAGTTTGACTAGAGGGCAGTTTTTC. Its translation: CASSLTRGQFF.

There are a few counts of this clonotype. The DNA of the CDR3 is TGCAGTGCAATGAGTAGGACAGGGGGAAACACCATATATTTT. Translation gives CSAMSRTGGNTIYF. The chain employs TRBV20-1 and TRBJ1-3; 8 nucleotides match TRBD1. V trimming: 6 bases; J trimming: 4 bases; junction bases outside the gene matches: 8. Germline V lookup: CDR1 DFQATT, CDR2 SNEGSKA (reference sequence). The CDR3 contains 14 residues.

This clonotype was seen at least ten times. The rearrangement joins TRBV4-2 to TRBJ2-3; no reliable D call. The CDR3 loop spans 15 amino acids. Per germline, CDR1 LGHNA and CDR2 YNFKEQ. V lost 4 bases to trimming and J lost 0 bases, with 11 bases between them. The CDR3 spells CASSPTRMSTDTQYF. CDR3 bases: TGTGCCAGCAGCCCGACACGGATGAGCACAGATACGCAGTATTTT.

J is TRBJ2-3 and V is TRBV7-3, with 10 bases aligning to TRBD1. The CDR3 spans 15 residues. The germline CDR1 and CDR2 sequences are SGHTA and FQGTGA. The J segment lost 11 bases and the V segment lost 4 bases, leaving 12 bases of the junction unmatched. CDR3 residues: CASSWEDRGYNEQYF. In DNA form, the CDR3 reads TGTGCCAGCAGCTGGGAGGACAGGGGGTACAATGAGCAGTATTTT.

The J gene is TRBJ2-1, the V gene TRBV2, with TRBD2 matching 14 bases. This CDR3 region has 16 residues. The germline V gene has CDR1 SNHLY and CDR2 FYNNEI. V trimming: 5 bases; J trimming: 8 bases; junction bases outside the gene matches: 8. The CDR3 sequence is CASSPGTSGRTDEQFF. CDR3 coding DNA: TGTGCCAGCAGTCCCGGGACTAGCGGGAGAACCGATGAGCAGTTCTTC.

To note about this clonotype: The CDR3 does not close with the conserved phenylalanine or tryptophan, likely indicating a read error. Because the CDR3's place on the DNA is in doubt, the DNA is left out and the CDR3 is given as listed by TCRdb. The chain joins TRBV7-2 to TRBJ2-1; no DNA check was done on the table's D call, TRBD2. Per the germline V gene, CDR1 is SGHTA and CDR2 is FQGNSA. Termini included, the CDR3 measures 10 amino acids. CDR3: CASSLSSANT.

This clonotype was seen just once. This rearrangement joins TRBV7-3 to TRBJ2-3; D ambiguous. The V gene lost 2 bases and the J gene lost 3 bases, with 9 bases spanning the gap. The CDR3 has 14 residues. Germline assignment: CDR1 SGHTA and CDR2 FQGTGA. Here the CDR3 reads CASSLQRRTDTQYF. CDR3 sequence (DNA): TGTGCCAGCAGCTTACAGAGGCGGACAGATACGCAGTATTTT.

This clonotype occurred a few times. The CDR3 reads CAWRESGGTGELFF. DNA for the CDR3: TGTGCCTGGAGAGAAAGCGGTGGCACCGGGGAGCTGTTTTTT. The chain uses TRBV30 and TRBJ2-2, with TRBD2 as a possible D gene (5 bases). This CDR3 is built from 14 residues. The germline CDR1 and CDR2 sequences are GTSNPN and SVGIG (reference sequence). The V end was cut by 3 bases, the J end by 4 bases, with 12 bases between.

This clonotype appeared many times. The chain combines TRBV6-5 with TRBJ1-2, with a weak D call TRBD1 (6 bases). Germline V gene lookup returns CDR1 MNHEY and CDR2 SVGAGI. Between the trimmed V and J ends, which lost 2 bases and 8 bases, there was a span of 9 bases. CDR3 size: 12 residues. The CDR3 loop is CASSYGTNGYTF. The CDR3 coding sequence is TGTGCCAGCAGTTACGGGACAAACGGCTACACCTTC.

As for this clonotype: Because the CDR3 is missing its conserved closing phenylalanine or tryptophan, this is likely a read error. The rearrangement joins TRBV5-1 to TRBJ2-5; D may correspond to TRBD1 or TRBD2 (5 bases each). The CDR3 sequence is 16 residues long. CDR1 and CDR2 (germline): SGHRS, YFSETQ. CDR3 loop: CASSLALGRDQETQYL. Here the CDR3 DNA reads TGCGCCAGCAGCTTGGCCCTGGGAAGGGACCAGGAGACCCAGTACTTA.

The genes are TRBV29-1 and TRBJ2-7; the match to TRBD2 covers 9 bases. This CDR3 has 13 amino acids. Looked up from germline, CDR1 is SQVTM and CDR2 is ANQGSEA. V gave up 8 bases and J gave up 6 bases; unmatched junction bases: 11. The CDR3 region is CSHNRGLASEQYF. CDR3 coding DNA: TGCAGCCACAACCGGGGACTAGCTTCCGAGCAGTACTTC.

J is TRBJ2-7 and V is TRBV18; tentative D call: TRBD1 (6 bases). Germline CDR1 and CDR2: KGHSH and LQKENI. Trimming removed 2 bases at V and 2 bases at J, with 10 bases between. This CDR3 is 14 amino acids long. The chain's CDR3 is CASSPRDITYEQYF. In DNA, the CDR3 is TGTGCCAGCTCACCAAGGGACATAACCTACGAGCAGTACTTC.

Judged by abundance, this clonotype is medium-sized. V is TRBV20-1 and J is TRBJ2-7; TRBD1 might be the D (5 bases). The CDR3 totals 9 residues. Germline CDR1 is DFQATT and CDR2 is SNEGSKA (reference sequence). The V end was cut by 6 bases, the J end by 5 bases, with 5 bases between. CDR3 amino acids: CSAGDEQYF. The CDR3 DNA is TGCAGTGCAGGGGACGAGCAGTACTTC.

The rearrangement uses TRBV5-6 and TRBJ1-4; D perhaps matches TRBD1 (6 bases). This CDR3 is built from 15 residues. Per the germline V gene, CDR1 is SGHDT and CDR2 is YYEEEE. V lost 8 bases and J lost 3, with 17 bases in between. The CDR3 DNA reads as TGTGCCAGTAGCCGGGAGGGGGGAGCTAATGAAAAACTGTTTTTT. This encodes CASSREGGANEKLFF.

The table lists this clonotype with a few counts. The chain links TRBV30 to TRBJ1-1; tentative D call: TRBD1 (6 bases). CDR1 is GTSNPN, CDR2 SVGIG, per germline (reference sequence). This CDR3 contains 14 residues. The V end was cut by 2 bases, the J end by 10 bases, with 20 bases between. The CDR3 nucleotides read TGTGCCTGGAGTCAGTACAGGGTGGTGGTCGGAGCTTTCTTT. It codes for CAWSQYRVVVGAFF. Full variable domain (missing parts from reference TRBV30 and TRBJ1-1): SQTIHQWPATLVQPVGSPLSLECTVEGTSNPNLYWYRQAAGRGLQLLFYSVGIGQISSEVPQNLSASRPQDRQFILSSKKLLLSDSGFYLCAWSQYRVVVGAFFGQGTRLTVV.

This clonotype was detected ten times or more. V is TRBV2 and J is TRBJ2-6; 9 nucleotides agree with TRBD1. CDR1 is SNHLY, CDR2 FYNNEI, per germline. Germline trimming cut 8 bases from V and 0 bases from J; bases unmatched to any gene: 8. The CDR3 spans 17 residues. CDR3 protein: CASVRDRALSGANVLTF. DNA for the CDR3: TGTGCCAGCGTTCGGGACAGGGCCCTCTCTGGGGCCAACGTCCTGACTTTC.

The chain's CDR3 is CATSSPRTVFYEQYF. CDR3 nucleotides: TGTGCCACCAGCAGTCCCCGGACAGTCTTTTACGAGCAGTACTTC. The chain recombines TRBV15 with TRBJ2-7; the D gene is possibly TRBD1 (6 bases). Germline V gives CDR1 LNHNV, CDR2 YYDKDF (reference sequence). V was pared by 3 bases and J by 4 bases, with 16 bases between. The CDR3 spans 15 residues.

In its sample, this clonotype was seen many times. The gene calls are TRBV6-2 or TRBV6-3 and TRBJ2-7, with TRBD2 identical over 9 bases. The CDR3 has 15 amino acids. Germline-derived CDR1 and CDR2 are MNHEY and SVGEGT. V lost 0 bases to trimming and J lost 0 bases; unmatched junction nucleotides: 0. In DNA form, the CDR3 reads TGTGCCAGCAGTTACTCGACTAGCGGCTCCTACGAGCAGTACTTC. It translates to CASSYSTSGSYEQYF.

This chain connects TRBV20-1 to TRBJ2-7, with 12 positions matching TRBD1. Germline values: CDR1 DFQATT, CDR2 SNEGSKA (reference sequence). CDR3 length equals 15 residues. After removal of 5 bases from V and 7 bases from J, the junction contained 12 bases not matched to a gene. For the CDR3, the DNA is TGCAGTGCTGGCCCCGGGACAGGGGGCGAGTCGGAGCAGTACTTC. This codes for CSAGPGTGGESEQYF.

This clonotype showed up many times. The chain recombines TRBV6-5 with TRBJ1-5; D is unresolved. Per germline, CDR1 MNHEY and CDR2 SVGAGI. This CDR3 region has 13 residues. V shed 5 bases and J shed 7 bases, with 12 bases lying between them. The CDR3 loop is CASSPYMGQPQHF. The CDR3 DNA follows: TGTGCCAGCAGTCCCTACATGGGACAGCCCCAGCATTTT.

This clonotype was picked up many times. This chain links TRBV6-5 with TRBJ2-3; 7 bases are a match to TRBD2. Germline V gene data show CDR1 as MNHEY and CDR2 as SVGAGI. V trimming: 0 bases; J trimming: 2 bases; junction bases outside the gene matches: 11. The length of the CDR3 is 18 residues. The CDR3 bases are TGTGCCAGCAGTTACTCCTTCTCGGGCGGGAGTATCACAGATACGCAGTATTTT. Residues: CASSYSFSGGSITDTQYF.